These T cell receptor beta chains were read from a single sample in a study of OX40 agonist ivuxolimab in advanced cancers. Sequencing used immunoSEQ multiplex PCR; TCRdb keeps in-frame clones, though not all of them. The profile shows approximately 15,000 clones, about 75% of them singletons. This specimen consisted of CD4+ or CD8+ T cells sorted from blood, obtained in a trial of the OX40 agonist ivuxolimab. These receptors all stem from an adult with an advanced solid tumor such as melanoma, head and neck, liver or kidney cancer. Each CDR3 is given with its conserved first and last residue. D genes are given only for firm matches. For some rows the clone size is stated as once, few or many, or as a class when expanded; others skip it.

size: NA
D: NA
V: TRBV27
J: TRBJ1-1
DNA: TGTGCCAGCGCCCCGAGGGAAGGGTGGACTGAAGCTTTCTTT
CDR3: CASAPREGWTEAFF

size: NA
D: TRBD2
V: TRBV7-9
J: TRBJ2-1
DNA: TGTGCCAGCAGCTTAGTAGGCCTAGCGGGAGTTGATGAGCAGTTCTTC
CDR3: CASSLVGLAGVDEQFF

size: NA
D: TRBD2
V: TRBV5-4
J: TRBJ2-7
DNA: TGTGCCAGCAGAATTAGCGGGGGTCCCTACGAGCAGTACTTC
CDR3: CASRISGGPYEQYF

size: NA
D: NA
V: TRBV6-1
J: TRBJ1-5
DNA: TGTGCCAGCAGTGAAGCAGGGTACAATCAGCCCCAGCATTTT
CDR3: CASSEAGYNQPQHF

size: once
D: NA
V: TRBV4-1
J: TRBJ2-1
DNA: TGCGCCAGCAGCCAAGTCCGGGAGACCTACAATGAGCAGTTCTTC
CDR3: CASSQVRETYNEQFF

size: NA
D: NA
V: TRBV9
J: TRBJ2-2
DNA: TGTGCCAGCAGCGTAGTAATGATGGGGGAGCTGTTTTTT
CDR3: CASSVVMMGELFF

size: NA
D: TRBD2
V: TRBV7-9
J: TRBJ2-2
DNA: TGTGCCAGCAGCCCGGGACTAGCGGTGAACACCGGGGAGCTGTTTTTT
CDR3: CASSPGLAVNTGELFF

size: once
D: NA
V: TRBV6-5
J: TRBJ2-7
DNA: TGTGCCAGCAGTTACGGGGGTCGGGCGGGGGAGCAGTACTTC
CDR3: CASSYGGRAGEQYF

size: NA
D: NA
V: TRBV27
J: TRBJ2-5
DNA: TGTGCCAGCAGTTCCGGGGGAACACTGGAGACCCAGTACTTC
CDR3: CASSSGGTLETQYF

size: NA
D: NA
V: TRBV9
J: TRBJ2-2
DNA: TGTGCCAGCAGCCCCCGACCGTTGAACACCGGGGAGCTGTTTTTT
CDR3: CASSPRPLNTGELFF

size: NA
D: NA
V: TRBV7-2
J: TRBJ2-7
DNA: TGTGCCAGCAGCTTTGGCCTCGGAGGGTACGAGCAGTACTTC
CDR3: CASSFGLGGYEQYF

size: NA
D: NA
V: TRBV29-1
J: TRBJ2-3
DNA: TGCAGCGTTGATATCTACGGGGAAACTAGCACAGATACGCAGTATTTT
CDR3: CSVDIYGETSTDTQYF

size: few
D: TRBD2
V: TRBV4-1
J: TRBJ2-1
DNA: TGCGCCAGCAGCCACGTAGCGGGAAGCTCCTACAATGAGCAGTTCTTC
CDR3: CASSHVAGSSYNEQFF

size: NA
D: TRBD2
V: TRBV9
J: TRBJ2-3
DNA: TGTGCCAGCAGCGTAGGGCGGGAGACAGATACGCAGTATTTT
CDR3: CASSVGRETDTQYF

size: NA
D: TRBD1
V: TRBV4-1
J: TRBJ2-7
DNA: TGCGCCAGCAGCCAAGACACGGACAGGTTCTACGAGCAGTACTTC
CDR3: CASSQDTDRFYEQYF

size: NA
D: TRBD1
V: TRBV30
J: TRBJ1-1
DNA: TGTGCCTGGAGTCCTCCCGTCGGACAGGGACACACTGAAGCTTTCTTT
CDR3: CAWSPPVGQGHTEAFF

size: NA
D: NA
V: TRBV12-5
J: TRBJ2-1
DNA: TGTGCTAGTGGTCCCGGGGCTAGCTCCTACAATGAGCAGTTCTTC
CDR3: CASGPGASSYNEQFF

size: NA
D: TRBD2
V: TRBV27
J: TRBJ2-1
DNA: TGTGCCAGCAAGGGTAGCGGGAGGATTAATGAGCAGTTCTTC
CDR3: CASKGSGRINEQFF

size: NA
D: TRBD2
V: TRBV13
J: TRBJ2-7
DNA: TGTGCCAGCAGTAAAGGACTAGCGGCCTCCTACGAGCAGTACTTC
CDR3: CASSKGLAASYEQYF

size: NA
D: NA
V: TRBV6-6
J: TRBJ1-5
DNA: TGTGCCAGCAGTTACTCGCGACTGACTAATCAGCCCCAGCATTTT
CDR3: CASSYSRLTNQPQHF

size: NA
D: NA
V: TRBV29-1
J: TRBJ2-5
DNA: TGCAGCGTTGAATCAGGGCTTGCTCAAGAGACCCAGTACTTC
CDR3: CSVESGLAQETQYF

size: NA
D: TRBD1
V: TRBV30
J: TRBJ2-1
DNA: TGTGCCTGGATCCCCCGGGACAGGGGGCTCAATGAGCAGTTCTTC
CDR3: CAWIPRDRGLNEQFF

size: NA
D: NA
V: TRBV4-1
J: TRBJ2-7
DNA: TGCGCCAGCAGCCAATCGACTGGCTACTACGAGCAGTACTTC
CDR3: CASSQSTGYYEQYF

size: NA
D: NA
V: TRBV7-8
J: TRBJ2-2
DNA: TGTGCCAGCAGCAAGCATGGGCGGAGCACCGGGGAGCTGTTTTTT
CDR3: CASSKHGRSTGELFF

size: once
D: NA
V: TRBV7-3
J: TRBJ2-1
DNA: TGTGCCAGCAGCCCTGGACTCGCGGCCTACAATGAGCAGTTCTTC
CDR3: CASSPGLAAYNEQFF

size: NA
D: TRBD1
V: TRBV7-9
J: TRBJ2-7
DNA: TGTGCCAGCAGCTTGGACAGGACGCTCTCCTACGAGCAGTACTTC
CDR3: CASSLDRTLSYEQYF

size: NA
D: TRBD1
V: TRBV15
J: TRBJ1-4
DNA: TGTGCCACCAGCAGGGAGGTGGGGACAGGGATTGAAAAACTGTTTTTT
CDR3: CATSREVGTGIEKLFF

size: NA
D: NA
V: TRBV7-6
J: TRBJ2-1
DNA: TGTGCCAGCAGCCCTTCGGACTGGAGCTCCTACAATGAGCAGTTCTTC
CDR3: CASSPSDWSSYNEQFF

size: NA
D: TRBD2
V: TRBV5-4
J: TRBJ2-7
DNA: TGTGCCAGCAGCCCCGGGACTAGCCCCTACGAGCAGTACTTC
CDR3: CASSPGTSPYEQYF

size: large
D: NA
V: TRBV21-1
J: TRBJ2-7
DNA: TGTGCCAGCAGCAAAGAGGCGGGAGGCGGATACGAGCAGTACTTC
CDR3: CASSKEAGGGYEQYF

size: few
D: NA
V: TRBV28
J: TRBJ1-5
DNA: TGTGCCAGCAGTTTAGCAGGAGAAGGTCAGCCCCAGCATTTT
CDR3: CASSLAGEGQPQHF

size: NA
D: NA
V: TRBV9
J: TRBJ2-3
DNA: TGTGCCAGCAGCGCCGGGACCATGAGCACAGATACGCAGTATTTT
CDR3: CASSAGTMSTDTQYF

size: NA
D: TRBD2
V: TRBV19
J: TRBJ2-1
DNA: TGTGCCAGTAGTATAGTGGCTAGCGGGATTCACAATGAGCAGTTCTTC
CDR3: CASSIVASGIHNEQFF

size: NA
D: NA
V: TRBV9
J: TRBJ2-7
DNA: TGTGCCAGCAGCCCAGAGGACAAGTCCTACGAGCAGTACTTC
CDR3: CASSPEDKSYEQYF

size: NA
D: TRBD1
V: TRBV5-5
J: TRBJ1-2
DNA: TGTGCCAGCAGCCGCGGGACAGCGGATTCTGACTATGGCTACACCTTC
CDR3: CASSRGTADSDYGYTF

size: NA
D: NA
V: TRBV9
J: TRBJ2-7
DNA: TGTGCCAGCAGCGTAGCTGAATCCTACGAGCAGTACTTC
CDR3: CASSVAESYEQYF

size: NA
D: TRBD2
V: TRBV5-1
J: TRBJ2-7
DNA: TGCGCCAGCAGCCCTCTTCGGACTAGCGAGCAGTACTTC
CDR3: CASSPLRTSEQYF

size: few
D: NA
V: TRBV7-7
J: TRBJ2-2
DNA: TGTGCTAGCAGCTTAGGGGCCAGGGATTCGAACACCGGGGAGCTGTTTTTT
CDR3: CASSLGARDSNTGELFF

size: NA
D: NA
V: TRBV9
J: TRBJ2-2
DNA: TGTGCCAGCAGCGTAGGAGGACCCACCGGGGAGCTGTTTTTT
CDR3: CASSVGGPTGELFF

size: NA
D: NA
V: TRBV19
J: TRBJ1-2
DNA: TGTGCCACCGGGGGGTCAGGGGCCGGCTACACCTTC
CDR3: CATGGSGAGYTF

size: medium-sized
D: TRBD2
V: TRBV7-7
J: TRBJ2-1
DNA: TGTGCTAGCAGCCCCGGACTAGCGGGAGTTGACGATGAGCAGTTCTTC
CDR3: CASSPGLAGVDDEQFF

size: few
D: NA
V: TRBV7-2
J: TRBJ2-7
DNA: TGTGCCAGCAGCACCAACCTAGATCCCGAGCAGTACTTC
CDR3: CASSTNLDPEQYF

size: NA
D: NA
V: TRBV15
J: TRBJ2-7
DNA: TGTGCCACCAGCAGAGGGGTGGGCAGGGTAGACTACGAGCAGTACTTC
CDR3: CATSRGVGRVDYEQYF

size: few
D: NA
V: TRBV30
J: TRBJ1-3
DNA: TGTGCCTGGAGTGAGGGACAAGGAAACACCATATATTTT
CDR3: CAWSEGQGNTIYF

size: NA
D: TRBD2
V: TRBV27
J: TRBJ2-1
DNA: TGTGCCACCCAGCGGGAGCGATACTCCTACAATGAGCAGTTCTTC
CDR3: CATQRERYSYNEQFF

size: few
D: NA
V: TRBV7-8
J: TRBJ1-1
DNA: TGTGCCAGCAGCTTACGCTCCCTTACGAACACTGAAGCTTTCTTT
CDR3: CASSLRSLTNTEAFF

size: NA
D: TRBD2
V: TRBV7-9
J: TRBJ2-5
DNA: TGTGCCAGCAGCTTATCGGCTAGCGGGGAGACCCAGTACTTC
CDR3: CASSLSASGETQYF

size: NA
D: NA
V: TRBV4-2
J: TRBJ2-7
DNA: TGTGCCAGCAGCCAAGGGGCAGGGGCGTACGAGCAGTACTTC
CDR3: CASSQGAGAYEQYF